The sample holds many counts of the clone carrying this T cell receptor beta chain. The data originate from a study of T cells in Graves' hyperthyroidism and ophthalmopathy. The CDR3 regions of TCR beta were amplified from RNA transcripts. Researchers ran a first-round RT-PCR on the TCR CDR3 using the HTBI primer set. TCRdb re-called the multiplex PCR reads with MiXCR, one entry per CDR3 protein. The repertoire holds some 770,000 distinct CDR3 sequences, with 16% as singletons. CDR1 is SEHNR and CDR2 is FQNEAQ in the germline V gene (reference sequence). The germline V and J ends were trimmed by 1 base and 5 bases, with 6 bases remaining between them. The CDR3 is made up of 12 amino acids. Stability of Graves' hyperthyroidism was defined as absent ophthalmopathy progression within 18 months. The hyperthyroidism was newly diagnosed and had lasted under 2 months; the patients were aged 18 to 65. Clinical symptoms, serum thyroxine, TRAb, thyroid ultrasound and orbital computed tomography established diagnosis. PBMCs were derived from 7.5 to 10 ml fresh peripheral blood.

V is TRBV7-9 and J is TRBJ2-7; D is unclear. The material sequenced was blood. The source is a man aged 18 to 30 with Graves' hyperthyroidism. The CDR3 spells CASSLGSNEQYF. Written as DNA, the CDR3 is TGTGCCAGCAGCTTAGGGTCCAACGAGCAGTACTTC.